These T cell receptor beta chains were read from a single sample in a study of blood T cell repertoires in COVID-19. Some clones are missing from TCRdb's copy, which holds only in-frame ones; the method was immunoSEQ multiplex PCR. Altogether 200,000 to 250,000 clones are present, approximately 81% being singletons, with the ten largest covering under 11%. The sample comprised peripheral blood. The receptors stem from a woman older than 75 with acute or convalescent COVID-19. CDR3s include the opening cysteine and the closing phenylalanine or tryptophan. The D gene is left open where the match is weak. Size tells how often a clone was seen (once, few, many) or the class of an expanded clone, and some rows leave it out.

>TRBV14|-|TRBJ2-7|-
CASSPLYEGVQVEQYF
TGTGCCAGCAGCCCTTTATACGAGGGGGTTCAGGTCGAGCAGTACTTC
>TRBV12-3/TRBV12-4|-|TRBJ1-2|-
CASSQIEARGYTF
TGTGCCAGCAGTCAAATAGAGGCGCGAGGCTACACCTTC
>TRBV6-5|-|TRBJ2-1|-
CASSRLDRPSEQFF
TGTGCCAGCAGTCGACTAGACCGGCCTAGTGAGCAGTTCTTC
>TRBV7-2|many|TRBJ2-5|TRBD2
CASSLVGAGGDQETQYF
TGTGCCAGCAGCTTAGTAGGCGCGGGAGGGGATCAAGAGACCCAGTACTTC
>TRBV5-1|-|TRBJ2-3|TRBD2
CASSLVGTSPDTQYF
TGCGCCAGCAGCTTGGTCGGGACTAGCCCCGATACGCAGTATTTT
>TRBV6-6|few|TRBJ2-7|TRBD1
CASSRAGTGGKNYEQYF
TGTGCCAGCAGTCGGGCCGGGACAGGGGGAAAAAACTACGAGCAGTACTTC
>TRBV30|few|TRBJ1-6|TRBD1
CAWSVMTGSNSPLHF
TGTGCCTGGAGTGTCATGACAGGGTCTAATTCACCCCTCCACTTT
>TRBV10-3|-|TRBJ1-3|TRBD1
CAIGQASGNTIYF
TGTGCCATCGGACAGGCCTCTGGAAACACCATATATTTT
>TRBV10-1|-|TRBJ1-1|-
CALGEQRNEAFF
TGCGCCCTCGGCGAACAGCGGAATGAAGCTTTCTTT
>TRBV19|few|TRBJ2-3|TRBD2
CASSISTSGFSTDTQYF
TGTGCCAGTAGTATATCGACTAGCGGGTTCAGCACAGATACGCAGTATTTT
>TRBV5-4|once|TRBJ2-3|TRBD2
CASSRGLAGDTDTQYF
TGTGCCAGCAGCCGTGGACTAGCGGGGGACACAGATACGCAGTATTTT
>TRBV28|-|TRBJ2-4|-
CASSLGGFDFVVQNIQYF
TGTGCCAGCAGCCTTGGCGGGTTTGATTTCGTGGTCCAAAACATTCAGTACTTC
>TRBV19|few|TRBJ1-1|-
CASNRALGTEAFF
TGTGCCAGTAACAGGGCCCTCGGAACTGAAGCTTTCTTT
>TRBV7-2|-|TRBJ2-5|-
CASSSLMIQETQYF
TGTGCCAGCAGCTCACTAATGATCCAAGAGACCCAGTACTTC
>TRBV12-5|-|TRBJ2-7|-
CASGLQWVGNYEQYF
TGTGCTAGTGGTTTGCAGTGGGTGGGCAACTACGAGCAGTACTTC
>TRBV12-3/TRBV12-4|once|TRBJ1-1|-
CASTTGVGTEAFF
TGTGCCAGCACGACGGGGGTGGGCACTGAAGCTTTCTTT
>TRBV6-2/TRBV6-3|few|TRBJ2-1|TRBD2
CASSRLAGGLYEQFF
TGTGCCAGCAGCCGATTAGCGGGGGGGCTCTATGAGCAGTTCTTC